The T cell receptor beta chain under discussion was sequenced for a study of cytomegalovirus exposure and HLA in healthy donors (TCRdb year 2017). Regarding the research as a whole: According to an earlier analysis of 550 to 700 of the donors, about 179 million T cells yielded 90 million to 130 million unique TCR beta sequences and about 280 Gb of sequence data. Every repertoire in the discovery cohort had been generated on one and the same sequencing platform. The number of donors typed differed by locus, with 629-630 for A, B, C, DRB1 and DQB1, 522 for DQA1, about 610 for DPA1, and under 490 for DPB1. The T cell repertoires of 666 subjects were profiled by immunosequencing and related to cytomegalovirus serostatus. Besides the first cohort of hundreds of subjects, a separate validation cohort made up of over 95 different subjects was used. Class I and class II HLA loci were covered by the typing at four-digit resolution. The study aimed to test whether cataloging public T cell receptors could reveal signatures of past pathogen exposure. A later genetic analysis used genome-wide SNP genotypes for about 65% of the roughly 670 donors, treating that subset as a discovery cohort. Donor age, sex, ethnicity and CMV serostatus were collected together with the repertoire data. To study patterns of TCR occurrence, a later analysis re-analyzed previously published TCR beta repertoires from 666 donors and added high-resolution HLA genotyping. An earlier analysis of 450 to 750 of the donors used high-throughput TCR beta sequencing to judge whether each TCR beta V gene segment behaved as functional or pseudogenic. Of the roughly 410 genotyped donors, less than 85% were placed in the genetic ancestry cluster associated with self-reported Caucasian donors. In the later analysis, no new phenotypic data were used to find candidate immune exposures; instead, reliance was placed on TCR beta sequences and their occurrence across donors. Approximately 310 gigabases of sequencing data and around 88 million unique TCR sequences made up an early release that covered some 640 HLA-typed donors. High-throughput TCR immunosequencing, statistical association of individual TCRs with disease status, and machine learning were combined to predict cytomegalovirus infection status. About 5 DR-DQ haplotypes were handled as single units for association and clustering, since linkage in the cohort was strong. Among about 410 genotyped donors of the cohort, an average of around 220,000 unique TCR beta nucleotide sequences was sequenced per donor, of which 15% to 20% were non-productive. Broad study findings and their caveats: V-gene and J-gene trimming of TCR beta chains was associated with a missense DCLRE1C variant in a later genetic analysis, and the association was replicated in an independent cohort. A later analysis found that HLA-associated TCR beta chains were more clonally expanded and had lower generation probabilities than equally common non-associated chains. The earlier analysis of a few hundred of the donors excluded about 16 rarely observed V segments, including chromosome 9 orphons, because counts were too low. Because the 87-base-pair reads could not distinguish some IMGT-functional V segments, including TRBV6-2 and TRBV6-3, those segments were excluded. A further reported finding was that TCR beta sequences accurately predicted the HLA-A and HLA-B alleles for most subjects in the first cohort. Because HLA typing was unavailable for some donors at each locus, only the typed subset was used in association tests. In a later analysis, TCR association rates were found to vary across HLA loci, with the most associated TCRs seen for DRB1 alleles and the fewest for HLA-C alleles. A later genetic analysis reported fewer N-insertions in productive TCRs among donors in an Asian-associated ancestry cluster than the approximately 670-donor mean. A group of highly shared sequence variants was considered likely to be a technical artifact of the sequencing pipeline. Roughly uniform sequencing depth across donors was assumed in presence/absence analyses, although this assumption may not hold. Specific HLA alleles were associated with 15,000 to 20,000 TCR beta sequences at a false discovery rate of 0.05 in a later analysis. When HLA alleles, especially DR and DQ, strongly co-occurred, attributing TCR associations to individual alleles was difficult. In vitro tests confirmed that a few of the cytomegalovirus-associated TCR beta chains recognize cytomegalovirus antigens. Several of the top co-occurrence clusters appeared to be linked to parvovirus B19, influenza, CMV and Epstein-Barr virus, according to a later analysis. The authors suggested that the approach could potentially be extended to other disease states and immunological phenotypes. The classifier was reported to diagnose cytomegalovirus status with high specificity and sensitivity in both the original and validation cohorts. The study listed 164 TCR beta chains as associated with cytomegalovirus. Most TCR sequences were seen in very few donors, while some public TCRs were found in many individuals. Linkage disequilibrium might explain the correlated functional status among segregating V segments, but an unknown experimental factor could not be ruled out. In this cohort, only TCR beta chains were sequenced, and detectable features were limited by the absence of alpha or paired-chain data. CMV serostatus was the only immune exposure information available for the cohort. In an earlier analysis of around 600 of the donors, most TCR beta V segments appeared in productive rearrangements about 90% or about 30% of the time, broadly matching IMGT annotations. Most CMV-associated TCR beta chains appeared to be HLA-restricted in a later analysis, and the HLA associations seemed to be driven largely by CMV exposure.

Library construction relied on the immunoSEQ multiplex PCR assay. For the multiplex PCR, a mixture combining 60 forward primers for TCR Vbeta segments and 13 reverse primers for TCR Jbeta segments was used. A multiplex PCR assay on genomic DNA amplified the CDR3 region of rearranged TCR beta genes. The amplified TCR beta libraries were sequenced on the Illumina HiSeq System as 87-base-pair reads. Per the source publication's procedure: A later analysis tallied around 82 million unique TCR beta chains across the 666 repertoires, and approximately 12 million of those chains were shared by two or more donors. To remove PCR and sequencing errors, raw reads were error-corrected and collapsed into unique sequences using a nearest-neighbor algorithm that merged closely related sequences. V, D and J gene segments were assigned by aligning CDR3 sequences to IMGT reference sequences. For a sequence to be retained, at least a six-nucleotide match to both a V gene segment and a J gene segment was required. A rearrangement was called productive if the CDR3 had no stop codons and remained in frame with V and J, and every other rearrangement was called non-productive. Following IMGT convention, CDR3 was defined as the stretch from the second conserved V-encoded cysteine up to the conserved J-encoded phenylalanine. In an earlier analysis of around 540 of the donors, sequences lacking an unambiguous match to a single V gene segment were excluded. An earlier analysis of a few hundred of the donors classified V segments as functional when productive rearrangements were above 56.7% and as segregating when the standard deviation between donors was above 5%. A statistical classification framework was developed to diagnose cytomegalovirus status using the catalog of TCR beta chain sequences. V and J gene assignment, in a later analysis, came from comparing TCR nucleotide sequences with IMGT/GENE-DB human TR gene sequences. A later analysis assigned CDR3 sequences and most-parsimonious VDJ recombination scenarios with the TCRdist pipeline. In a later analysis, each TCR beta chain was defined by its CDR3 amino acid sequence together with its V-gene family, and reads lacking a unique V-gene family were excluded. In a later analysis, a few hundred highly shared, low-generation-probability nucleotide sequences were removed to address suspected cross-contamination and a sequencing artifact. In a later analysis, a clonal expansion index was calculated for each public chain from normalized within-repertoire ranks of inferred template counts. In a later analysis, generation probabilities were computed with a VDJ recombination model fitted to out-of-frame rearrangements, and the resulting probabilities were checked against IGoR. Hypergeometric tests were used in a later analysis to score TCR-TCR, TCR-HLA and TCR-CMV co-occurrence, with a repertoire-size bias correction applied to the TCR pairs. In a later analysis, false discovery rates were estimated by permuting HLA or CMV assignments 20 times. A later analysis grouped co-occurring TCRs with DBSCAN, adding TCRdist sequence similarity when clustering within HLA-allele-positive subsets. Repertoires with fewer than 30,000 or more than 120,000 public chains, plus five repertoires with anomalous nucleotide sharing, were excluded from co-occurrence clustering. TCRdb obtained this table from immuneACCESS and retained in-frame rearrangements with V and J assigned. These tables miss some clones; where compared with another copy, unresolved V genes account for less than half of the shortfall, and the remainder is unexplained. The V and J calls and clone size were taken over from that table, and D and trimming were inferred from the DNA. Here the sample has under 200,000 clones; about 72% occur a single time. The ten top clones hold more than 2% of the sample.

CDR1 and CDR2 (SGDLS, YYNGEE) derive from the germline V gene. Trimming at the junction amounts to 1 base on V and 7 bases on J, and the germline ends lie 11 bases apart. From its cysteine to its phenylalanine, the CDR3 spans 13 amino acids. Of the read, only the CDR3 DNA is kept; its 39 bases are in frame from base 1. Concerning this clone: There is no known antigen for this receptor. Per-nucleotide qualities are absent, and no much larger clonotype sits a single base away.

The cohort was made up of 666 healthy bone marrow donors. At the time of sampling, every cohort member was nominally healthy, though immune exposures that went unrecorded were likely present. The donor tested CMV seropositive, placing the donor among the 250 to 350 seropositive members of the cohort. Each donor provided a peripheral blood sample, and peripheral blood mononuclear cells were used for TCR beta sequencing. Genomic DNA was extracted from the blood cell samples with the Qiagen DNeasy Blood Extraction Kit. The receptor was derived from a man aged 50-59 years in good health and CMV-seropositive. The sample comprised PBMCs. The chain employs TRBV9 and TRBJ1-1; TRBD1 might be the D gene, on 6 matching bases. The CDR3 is CASSVQGYDEAFF. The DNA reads TGTGCCAGCAGCGTACAGGGGTATGATGAAGCTTTCTTT.